The 28 T cell receptor beta chains given below trace back to one sample, sequenced in a study of technical replicates of blood from a handful of donors. Profiling relied on immunoSEQ multiplex PCR, and the TCRdb table lists in-frame clones only, not all of them. Of some 60,000 clones in the sample, around 87% were seen once. Sequenced input: PBMCs. These TCRs come from a human donor in good health. Some clones in this sample may be carry-over from other donors' samples.

The chain employs TRBV30 and TRBJ2-1, with 10 bases matching TRBD2. The trim removed 5 bases at V and 5 bases at J, leaving 3 bases unmatched. Per germline, CDR1 GTSNPN and CDR2 SVGIG (reference sequence). This CDR3 has 13 amino acids. CDR3 sequence reads: CAWEREGHNEQFF. CDR3 nucleotides: TGTGCCTGGGAGCGGGAGGGGCACAATGAGCAGTTCTTC. The complete variable domain, with remaining parts taken from reference TRBV30 and TRBJ2-1, reads SQTIHQWPATLVQPVGSPLSLECTVEGTSNPNLYWYRQAAGRGLQLLFYSVGIGQISSEVPQNLSASRPQDRQFILSSKKLLLSDSGFYLCAWEREGHNEQFFGPGTRLTVL.

This clone came up once. V usage is TRBV5-5 and J usage is TRBJ1-1, with D possibly matching TRBD1 (5 bases). Trimming shortened V by 4 bases and J by 7 bases, and 17 bases separated the two germline ends. This CDR3 comprises 14 residues. Germline V gene lookup returns CDR1 SGHKS and CDR2 YYEKEE (reference sequence). The CDR3 protein is CASSHVRGTDEAFF. The DNA for the CDR3 is TGTGCCAGCAGCCACGTCCGGGGGACGGATGAAGCTTTCTTT.

The chain recombines TRBV19 with TRBJ1-4; maybe TRBD1 (5 bases). CDR1 and CDR2 from the germline V gene are LNHDA and SQIVND (reference sequence). This CDR3 spans 13 amino acids. Trimming removed 6 bases at V and 8 bases at J, with 13 bases between. CDR3 region: CASSENKGEKLFF. The CDR3 nucleotides read TGTGCCAGTAGCGAAAACAAGGGGGAAAAACTGTTTTTT.

The chain employs TRBV30 and TRBJ1-4, with a possible D match to TRBD1 (5 bases). Trimming removed 2 bases at V and 8 bases at J, with 9 bases between. The CDR3 covers 12 residues. Germline CDR1 reads GTSNPN; CDR2 reads SVGIG (reference sequence). CDR3 sequence: CAWSLGGEKLFF. In nucleotides, the CDR3 is TGTGCCTGGAGTCTCGGGGGGGAAAAACTGTTTTTT.

The V call is TRBV18, the J call TRBJ1-5, with 10 nucleotides matching TRBD1. Losses at the gene ends were 1 base for V and 2 bases for J; bases not matched to a gene: 8. CDR1 is KGHSH and CDR2 is LQKENI in the germline V gene. The CDR3 is made up of 18 amino acids. This chain's CDR3 is CASSPLGQGVSGNQPQHF. DNA for the CDR3: TGTGCCAGCTCACCACTAGGACAGGGGGTGTCGGGCAATCAGCCCCAGCATTTT.

V and J are TRBV7-9 and TRBJ1-5; 12 bases match TRBD1. This CDR3 comprises 18 residues. V lost 2 bases and J lost 2; bases outside the gene matches: 7. Germline assignment: CDR1 SEHNR and CDR2 FQNEAQ (reference sequence). The CDR3 region is CASSLYGTGGKGNQPQHF. The CDR3 nucleotides are TGTGCCAGCAGCTTATATGGGACAGGGGGCAAAGGCAATCAGCCCCAGCATTTT.

J is TRBJ1-4 and V is TRBV5-4, with D possibly being TRBD1 (6 bases). CDR3 length equals 14 residues. Per the germline V gene, CDR1 is SGHNT and CDR2 is YYREEE (reference sequence). The V and J ends lost 4 bases and 4 bases respectively, with 11 bases between them. The CDR3 protein is CASSPSRGNEKLFF. DNA for the CDR3: TGTGCCAGCAGCCCGTCCAGGGGTAATGAAAAACTGTTTTTT.

The chain is built from TRBV30 and TRBJ2-4; D gene unclear. This CDR3 comprises 14 residues. Per the germline V gene, CDR1 is GTSNPN and CDR2 is SVGIG (reference sequence). Trimming left V 6 bases short and J 0 bases short, with 12 bases between. DNA for the CDR3: TGTGCCTGCACGAGCCCTTCAGCCAAAAACATTCAGTACTTC. As protein: CACTSPSAKNIQYF.

The V gene is TRBV5-1, the J gene TRBJ2-3; no clear D gene. Trimming took off 4 bases at V and 2 bases at J, with 11 bases between the two ends. The CDR3 spans 14 residues. Germline CDR1 reads SGHRS; CDR2 reads YFSETQ. The CDR3 sequence is CASSPERATDTQYF. DNA of the CDR3: TGCGCCAGCAGCCCTGAGCGCGCCACAGATACGCAGTATTTT.

The chain links TRBV4-3 to TRBJ1-2, with D uncertain. Germline lookup yields CDR1 LGHNA and CDR2 YSLEER. V was trimmed by 1 base and J by 4 bases, leaving 10 bases between them. This CDR3 contains 14 residues. DNA of the CDR3: TGCGCCAGCAGCCAAGCCAGTTTGTCCTATGGCTACACCTTC. Residues: CASSQASLSYGYTF.

The genes are TRBV7-2 and TRBJ2-7, with 9 bases aligning to TRBD1. The junction had 6 bases not matched to a gene; V was cut back by 4 bases and J by 5 bases. The CDR3 contains 14 residues. Germline V gives CDR1 SGHTA, CDR2 FQGNSA. In DNA form, the CDR3 reads TGTGCCAGCAGCTACGGGACAGGGCTAAACGAGCAGTACTTC. Translating it yields CASSYGTGLNEQYF. The full variable domain, completed using reference TRBV7-2 and TRBJ2-7, is GAGVSQSPSNKVTEKGKDVELRCDPISGHTALYWYRQSLGQGLEFLIYFQGNSAPDKSGLPSDRFSAERTGGSVSTLTIQRTQQEDSAVYLCASSYGTGLNEQYFGPGTRLTVT.

This sequence joins TRBV7-3 and TRBJ2-5; 8 positions match TRBD2. The CDR3 has 15 residues. The J segment lost 5 bases and the V segment lost 3 bases, leaving 8 bases of the junction unmatched. From germline, CDR1 is SGHTA and CDR2 FQGTGA. CDR3 amino acids: CASSFAGLAKETQYF. The CDR3 DNA sequence: TGTGCCAGCAGCTTCGCCGGACTAGCTAAGGAGACCCAGTACTTC.

CDR3 in DNA: TGTGCCAGCAGCTCGACGGGACAGTTATATGGCTACACCTTC. It encodes CASSSTGQLYGYTF. The genes are TRBV6-1 and TRBJ1-2; TRBD1 aligns across 7 bases. The CDR3 has 14 amino acids. Trimming removed 6 bases from V and 5 bases from J; junction bases left unmatched: 9. Germline CDR1 reads MNHNS; CDR2 reads SASEGT.

The chain couples TRBV2 to TRBJ2-7; 7 positions agree with TRBD1. This CDR3 comprises 11 residues. Germline CDR1 and CDR2: SNHLY and FYNNEI. The junction had 0 bases not matched to a gene; V was cut back by 6 bases and J by 4 bases. The CDR3 sequence: CASSRGYEQYF. The CDR3 region has the DNA TGTGCCAGCAGCAGGGGGTACGAGCAGTACTTC.

The chain couples TRBV6-1 to TRBJ1-6; TRBD1 matches at 8 bases. The germline V gene has CDR1 MNHNS and CDR2 SASEGT. The CDR3 totals 14 residues. The J segment lost 7 bases and the V segment lost 8 bases, leaving 7 bases of the junction unmatched. The CDR3 sequence: CASLQQGGNSPLHF. CDR3 DNA: TGTGCCAGCCTTCAACAGGGGGGGAATTCACCCCTCCACTTT.

The chain employs TRBV9 and TRBJ1-5; D may be TRBD1 (6 bases). V gave up 0 bases and J gave up 6 bases, with 10 bases separating them. The CDR3 is 14 residues long. CDR1 and CDR2 (germline): SGDLS, YYNGEE. The CDR3 DNA follows: TGTGCCAGCAGCGTAGGGGAGGGGGGTCAGCCCCAGCATTTT. Its protein is CASSVGEGGQPQHF.

The J gene is TRBJ2-5, the V gene TRBV2; possibly TRBD2 for D (5 bases). V shed 6 bases and J shed 4 bases, with 18 bases lying between them. Germline CDR1 reads SNHLY; CDR2 reads FYNNEI. The CDR3 spans 15 residues. The CDR3 sequence is CASRNAGPSRETQYF. CDR3 coding DNA: TGTGCCAGCAGGAACGCGGGCCCCTCTCGAGAGACCCAGTACTTC.

V usage is TRBV7-3 and J usage is TRBJ2-1, with 9 bases fitting TRBD1. The CDR3 covers 15 residues. V lost 8 bases, J lost 7 bases, and 12 bases stayed unmatched. Germline CDR1 is SGHTA and CDR2 is FQGTGA. CDR3 in amino acids: CASAAPGQGSNEQFF. As DNA, the CDR3 is TGTGCCAGCGCCGCGCCGGGACAGGGATCGAATGAGCAGTTCTTC. Drawing the rest from reference TRBV7-3 and TRBJ2-1, the complete variable domain is GAGVSQTPSNKVTEKGKYVELRCDPISGHTALYWYRQSLGQGPEFLIYFQGTGAADDSGLPNDRFFAVRPEGSVSTLKIQRTERGDSAVYLCASAAPGQGSNEQFFGPGTRLTVL.

V is TRBV6-5 and J is TRBJ1-6; 8 bases fit TRBD1. Germline lookup yields CDR1 MNHEY and CDR2 SVGAGI. V dropped 0 bases and J dropped 11; count of bases not matched to a gene: 6. This CDR3 region has 15 residues. The CDR3 loop reads CASSYSYRGEAPLHF. The CDR3 bases are TGTGCCAGCAGTTACTCGTACAGGGGGGAAGCACCCCTCCACTTT.

V gene TRBV30 combines with J gene TRBJ2-5; a possible D gene is TRBD1 (6 bases). Trimming cost V 5 bases and J 2 bases, with 15 bases left between them. This CDR3 is 14 amino acids long. The germline CDR1 and CDR2 sequences are GTSNPN and SVGIG (reference sequence). CDR3 protein: CAWVKLGQQETQYF. The CDR3 nucleotides are TGTGCCTGGGTCAAATTAGGACAGCAAGAGACCCAGTACTTC.

The CDR3 DNA reads TGTGCCAGTAGTACCGGACAGGGGGTAGGAAACACCATATATTTT. Its translation is CASSTGQGVGNTIYF. This sequence joins TRBV19 and TRBJ1-3, with 10 positions matching TRBD1. The CDR3 contains 15 residues. Germline CDR1 and CDR2: LNHDA and SQIVND (reference sequence). The V gene end was trimmed by 4 bases and the J gene end by 4 bases; junction bases not matched to a gene: 4.

This chain links TRBV18 with TRBJ2-6, with unresolved D. Germline V gene lookup returns CDR1 KGHSH and CDR2 LQKENI. The CDR3 is 15 residues long. Trimming left V 1 base short and J 2 bases short, with 6 bases between. CDR3 DNA sequence: TGTGCCAGCTCACCACTGAGTGCTGGGGCCAACGTCCTGACTTTC. Residues: CASSPLSAGANVLTF.

The chain combines TRBV4-3 with TRBJ2-7, with 10 nucleotides matching TRBD1. CDR3 length: 18 amino acids. Germline CDR1 and CDR2: LGHNA and YSLEER. Trimming cost V 3 bases and J 7 bases; bases outside gene matches: 18. CDR3 amino acids: CASSQEEFPPGQGKEQYF. Here the CDR3 DNA reads TGCGCCAGCAGCCAGGAAGAATTTCCACCGGGACAGGGGAAGGAGCAGTACTTC.

In this sample, this clone turned up once. The rearrangement links TRBV7-7 to TRBJ2-2; the D is unclear. The germline gives CDR1 SSHAT, CDR2 FNYEAQ (reference sequence). This CDR3 comprises 16 residues. V was shortened by 5 bases and J by 5 bases, with 18 bases between the two germline ends. CDR3 sequence reads: CASSPQLVRWTGELFF. The DNA of the CDR3 is TGTGCCAGCAGCCCCCAGCTAGTGAGGTGGACCGGGGAGCTGTTTTTT.

The gene calls are TRBV4-2 and TRBJ2-7, with D hard to call. V lost 0 bases and J 7 bases, leaving 13 bases between the germline ends. Per germline, CDR1 LGHNA and CDR2 YNFKEQ. The CDR3 runs 14 residues. For the CDR3, the DNA is TGTGCCAGCAGCCAAGATCTAATCCGAGGAGAGCAGTACTTC. It specifies CASSQDLIRGEQYF.

CDR3 in amino acids: CASSPGTSGAYEQYF. DNA for the CDR3: TGTGCCAGCTCACCGGGGACTAGCGGGGCCTACGAGCAGTACTTC. The rearrangement joins TRBV18 to TRBJ2-7, with 13 bases that match TRBD2. The ends lost 3 bases at V and 2 bases at J; junction bases unmatched: 1. The CDR3 has 15 amino acids. Germline V gene lookup returns CDR1 KGHSH and CDR2 LQKENI.

This chain links TRBV5-1 with TRBJ1-4, with D unresolved. This CDR3 is 15 amino acids long. V dropped 3 bases and J dropped 3 bases, with 12 bases sitting between them. Germline assignment: CDR1 SGHRS and CDR2 YFSETQ. This CDR3 reads CASSWSGEANEKLFF. CDR3 coding DNA: TGCGCCAGCAGCTGGAGTGGGGAGGCTAATGAAAAACTGTTTTTT.

The chain combines TRBV5-4 with TRBJ2-3; 9 bases line up with TRBD2. Losses at the gene ends were 4 bases for V and 11 bases for J; bases not matched to a gene: 11. This CDR3 is built from 14 residues. The germline V gene encodes CDR1 SGHNT and CDR2 YYREEE (reference sequence). In DNA form, the CDR3 reads TGTGCCAGCAGCACCGCTTGGCGGGAGGGGGTGCAGTATTTT. Its protein is CASSTAWREGVQYF.